Here is one T cell receptor beta chain with its context. Its antigen remains unidentified. Libraries were prepared by immunoSEQ multiplex PCR; TCRdb keeps only in-frame clonotypes and omits some of them. Of about 84,000 clones in the sample, about 81% were seen once. The record originates from a study of a mutant IDH1 vaccine in newly diagnosed glioma. The CDR3 consists of 16 residues. The ends lost 5 bases at V and 0 bases at J; junction bases unmatched: 3. The germline V gene has CDR1 PRHDT and CDR2 FYEKMQ (reference sequence). This sample's time point: week 47, end of study. Every vaccine dose comprised 300 ug of mutant IDH1 20-mer peptide plus topical imiquimod.

This sequence originates from a middle-aged man with glioma. The chain employs TRBV13 and TRBJ2-1; TRBD2 matches at 11 bases. This sample comprised PBMCs, obtained from a glioma patient whose treatment included an IDH1 peptide vaccine. CDR3 loop: CASSPTSGSSYNEQFF. The CDR3 nucleotides read TGTGCCAGCAGCCCTACTAGCGGGAGCTCCTACAATGAGCAGTTCTTC.